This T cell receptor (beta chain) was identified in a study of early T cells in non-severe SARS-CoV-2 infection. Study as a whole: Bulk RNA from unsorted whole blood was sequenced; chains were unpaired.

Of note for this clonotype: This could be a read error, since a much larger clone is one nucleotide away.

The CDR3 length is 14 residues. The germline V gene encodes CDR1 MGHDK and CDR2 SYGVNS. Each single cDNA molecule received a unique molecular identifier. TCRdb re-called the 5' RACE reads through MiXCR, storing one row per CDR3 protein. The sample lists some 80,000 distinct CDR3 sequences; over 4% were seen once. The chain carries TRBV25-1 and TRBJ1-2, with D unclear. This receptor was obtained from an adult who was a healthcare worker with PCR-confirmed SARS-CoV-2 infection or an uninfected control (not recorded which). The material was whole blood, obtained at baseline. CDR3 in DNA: TGTGTCAGCAGTGCCCACCCTTACGTCTATGGCTACACCTTC. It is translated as CVSSAHPYVYGYTF.